This T cell receptor beta chain was captured by sequencing in a study of CD8 T cells in ankylosing spondylitis. Study results and limitations: Disease-linked clones were found to be CD8+ and relatively rare in peripheral blood. Apparently characteristic of ankylosing spondylitis blood was a TCR beta motif (about 8 highly homologous variants). Reactive arthritis synovial fluid and blood previously showed some of these motif variants.

There are a few counts of this clonotype. What it binds is not known. Preparation of TCR beta libraries was done by quantitative 5'-RACE with molecular barcodes. MiXCR, run by TCRdb on the 5' RACE reads, gives a single entry per CDR3 protein. This table holds approximately 250,000 distinct CDR3 sequences, under 30% found once. Sequenced: blood, either unsorted or a sorted T cell fraction (not recorded which). This clonotype was obtained from a male donor with ankylosing spondylitis or in good health (not recorded which).

The CDR3 loop is CASSLLAVTGELFF. The CDR3 region has the DNA TGTGCCAGCAGTTTACTAGCTGTAACCGGGGAGCTGTTTTTT. V usage is TRBV12-3 or TRBV12-4 and J usage is TRBJ2-2, with D tentatively TRBD2 (5 bases). The length of the CDR3 is 14 residues. Trimming took off 2 bases at V and 5 bases at J, with 9 bases between the two ends.